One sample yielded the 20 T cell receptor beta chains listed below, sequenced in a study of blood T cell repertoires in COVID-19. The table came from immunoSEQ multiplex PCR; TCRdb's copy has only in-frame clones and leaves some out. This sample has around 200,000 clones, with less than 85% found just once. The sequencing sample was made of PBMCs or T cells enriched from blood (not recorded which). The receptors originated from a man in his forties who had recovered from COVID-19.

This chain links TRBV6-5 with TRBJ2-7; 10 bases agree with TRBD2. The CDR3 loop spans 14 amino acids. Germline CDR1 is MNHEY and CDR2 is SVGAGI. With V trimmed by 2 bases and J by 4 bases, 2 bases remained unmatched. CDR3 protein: CASSYPGLAYEQYF. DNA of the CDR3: TGTGCCAGCAGTTACCCGGGACTAGCGTACGAGCAGTACTTC.

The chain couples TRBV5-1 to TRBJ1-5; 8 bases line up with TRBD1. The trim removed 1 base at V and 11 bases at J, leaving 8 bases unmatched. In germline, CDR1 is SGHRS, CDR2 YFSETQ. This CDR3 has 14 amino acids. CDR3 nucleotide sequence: TGCGCCAGCAGCTTGTGGGGACAGGAATCAGCCCAGCATTTT. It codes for CASSLWGQESAQHF.

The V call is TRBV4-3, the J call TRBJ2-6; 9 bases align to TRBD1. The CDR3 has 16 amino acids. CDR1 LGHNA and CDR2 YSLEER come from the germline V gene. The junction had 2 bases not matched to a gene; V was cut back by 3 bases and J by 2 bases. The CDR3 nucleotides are TGCGCCAGCAGCCAGGACAGGGGCACTGGGGCCAACGTCCTGACTTTC. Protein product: CASSQDRGTGANVLTF.

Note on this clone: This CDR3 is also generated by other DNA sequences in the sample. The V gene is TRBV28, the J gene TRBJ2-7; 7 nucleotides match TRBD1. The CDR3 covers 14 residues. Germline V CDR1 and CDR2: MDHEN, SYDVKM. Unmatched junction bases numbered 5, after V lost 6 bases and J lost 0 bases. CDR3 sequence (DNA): TGTGCCAGCAGGAGACAGGGTATCTCCTACGAGCAGTACTTC. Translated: CASRRQGISYEQYF.

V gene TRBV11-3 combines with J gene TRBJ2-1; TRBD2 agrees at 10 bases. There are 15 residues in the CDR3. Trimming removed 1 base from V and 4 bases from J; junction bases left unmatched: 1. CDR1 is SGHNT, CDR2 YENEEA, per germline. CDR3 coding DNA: TGTGCCAGCAGCTTAGGTAGCGGGGGGTACAATGAGCAGTTCTTC. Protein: CASSLGSGGYNEQFF. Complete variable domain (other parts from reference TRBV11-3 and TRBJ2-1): EAGVVQSPRYKIIEKKQPVAFWCNPISGHNTLYWYLQNLGQGPELLIRYENEEAVDDSQLPKDRFSAERLKGVDSTLKIQPAELGDSAVYLCASSLGSGGYNEQFFGPGTRLTVL.

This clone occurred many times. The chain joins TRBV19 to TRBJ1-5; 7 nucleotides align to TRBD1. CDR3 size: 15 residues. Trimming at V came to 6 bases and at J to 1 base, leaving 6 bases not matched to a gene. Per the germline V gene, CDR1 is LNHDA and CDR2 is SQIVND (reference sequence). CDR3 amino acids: CASRRTGQSNQPQHF. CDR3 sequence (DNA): TGTGCCAGTAGGCGGACGGGACAGAGCAATCAGCCCCAGCATTTT.

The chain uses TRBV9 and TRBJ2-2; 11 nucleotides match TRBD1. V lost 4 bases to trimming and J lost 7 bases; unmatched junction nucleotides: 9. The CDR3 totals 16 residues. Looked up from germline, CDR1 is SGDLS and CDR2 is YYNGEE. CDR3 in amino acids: CASSFRTGGVIGELFF. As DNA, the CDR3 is TGTGCCAGCAGCTTCCGGACAGGGGGCGTTATCGGGGAGCTGTTTTTT.

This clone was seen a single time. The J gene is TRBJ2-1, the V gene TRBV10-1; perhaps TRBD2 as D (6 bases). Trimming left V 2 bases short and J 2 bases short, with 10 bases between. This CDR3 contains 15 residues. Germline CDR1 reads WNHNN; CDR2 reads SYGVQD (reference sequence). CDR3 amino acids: CASSEERVPYNEQFF. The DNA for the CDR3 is TGCGCCAGCAGTGAGGAGCGGGTGCCCTACAATGAGCAGTTCTTC.

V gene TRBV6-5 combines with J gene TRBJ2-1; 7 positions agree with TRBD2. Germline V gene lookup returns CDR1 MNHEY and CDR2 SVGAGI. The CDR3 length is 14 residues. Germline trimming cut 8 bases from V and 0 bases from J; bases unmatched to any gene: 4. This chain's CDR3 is CASQTSASYNEQFF. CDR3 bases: TGTGCCAGCCAAACTAGCGCCTCCTACAATGAGCAGTTCTTC.

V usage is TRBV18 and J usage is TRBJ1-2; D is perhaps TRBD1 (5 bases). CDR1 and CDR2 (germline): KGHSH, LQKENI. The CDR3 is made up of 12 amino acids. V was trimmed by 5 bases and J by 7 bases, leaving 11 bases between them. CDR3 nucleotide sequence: TGTGCCAGCTCAAACCGGACAACTGGCTACACCTTC. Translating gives CASSNRTTGYTF.

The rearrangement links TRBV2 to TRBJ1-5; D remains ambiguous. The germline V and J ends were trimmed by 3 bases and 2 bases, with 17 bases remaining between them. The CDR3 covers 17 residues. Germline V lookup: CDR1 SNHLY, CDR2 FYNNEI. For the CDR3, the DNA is TGTGCCAGCAGTGAGTCCGCGGGGAGGGTTGGCAATCAGCCCCAGCATTTT. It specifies CASSESAGRVGNQPQHF.

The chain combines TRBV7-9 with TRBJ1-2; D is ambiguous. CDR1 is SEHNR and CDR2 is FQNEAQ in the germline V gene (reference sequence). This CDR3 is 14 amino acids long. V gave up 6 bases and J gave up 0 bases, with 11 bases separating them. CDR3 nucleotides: TGTGCCAGCAGTCGCGGCCGTTCTAACTATGGCTACACCTTC. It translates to CASSRGRSNYGYTF.

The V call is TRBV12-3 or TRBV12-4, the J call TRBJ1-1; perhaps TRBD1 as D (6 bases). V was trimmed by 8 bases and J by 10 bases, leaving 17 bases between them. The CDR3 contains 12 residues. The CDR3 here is CASAIQQGPAFF. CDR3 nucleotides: TGTGCCAGCGCAATACAACAGGGTCCAGCTTTCTTT.

The CDR3 DNA reads TGTGCCAGCAGCTTGTGGAGGGACAGGTCTCCGGGGGCCCAGTACTTC. It specifies CASSLWRDRSPGAQYF. The J gene is TRBJ2-5, the V gene TRBV5-6; the match to TRBD1 covers 8 bases. This CDR3 region has 16 residues. V lost 1 base and J lost 9; bases outside the gene matches: 14. Germline assignment: CDR1 SGHDT and CDR2 YYEEEE.

The CDR3 nucleotides read TGTGCCAGCAGCAAACGGAGGGTCTATAGCAATCAGCCCCAGCATTTT. It codes for CASSKRRVYSNQPQHF. The chain recombines TRBV21-1 with TRBJ1-5. TRBV21-1 is shown as a pseudogene. The CDR3 runs 16 residues.

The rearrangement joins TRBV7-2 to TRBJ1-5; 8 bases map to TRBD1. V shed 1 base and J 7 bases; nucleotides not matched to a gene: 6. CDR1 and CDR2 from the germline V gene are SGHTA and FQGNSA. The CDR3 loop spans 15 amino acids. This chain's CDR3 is CASSLDQGARQPQHF. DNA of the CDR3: TGTGCCAGCAGCTTAGACCAGGGGGCGCGACAGCCCCAGCATTTT.

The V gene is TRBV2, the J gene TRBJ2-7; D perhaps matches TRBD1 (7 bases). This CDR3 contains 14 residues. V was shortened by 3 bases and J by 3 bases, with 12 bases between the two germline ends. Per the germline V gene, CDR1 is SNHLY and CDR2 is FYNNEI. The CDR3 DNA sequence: TGTGCCAGCAGTGAGGAGGGGGCCGGCTACGAGCAGTACTTC. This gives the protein CASSEEGAGYEQYF.

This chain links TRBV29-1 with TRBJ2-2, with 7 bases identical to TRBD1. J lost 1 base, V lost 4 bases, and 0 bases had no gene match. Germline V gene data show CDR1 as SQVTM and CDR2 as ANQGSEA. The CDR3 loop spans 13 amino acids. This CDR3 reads CSVGTGNTGELFF. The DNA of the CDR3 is TGCAGCGTTGGGACAGGGAACACCGGGGAGCTGTTTTTT.

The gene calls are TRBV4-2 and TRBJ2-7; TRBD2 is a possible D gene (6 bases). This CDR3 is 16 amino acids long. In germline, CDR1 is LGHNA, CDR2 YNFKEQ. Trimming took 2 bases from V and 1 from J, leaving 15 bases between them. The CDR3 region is CASSQTHLGTSYEQYF. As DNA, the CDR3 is TGTGCCAGCAGCCAAACTCACCTCGGGACTTCCTACGAGCAGTACTTC.

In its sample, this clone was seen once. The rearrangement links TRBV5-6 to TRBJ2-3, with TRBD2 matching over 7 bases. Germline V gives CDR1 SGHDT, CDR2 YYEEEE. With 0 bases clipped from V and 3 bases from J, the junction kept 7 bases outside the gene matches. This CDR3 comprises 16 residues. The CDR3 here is CASSLGAGSVTDTQYF. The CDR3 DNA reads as TGTGCCAGCAGCTTGGGAGCGGGATCCGTAACAGATACGCAGTATTTT.